The sequence of this TCR beta chain was determined in a study of shared clonotypes between healthy human individuals. Germline CDR1 SGHRS, CDR2 YFSETQ. The CDR3 runs 14 residues. Trimming cost V 4 bases and J 6 bases; bases outside gene matches: 9. Assay used: immunoSEQ multiplex PCR; TCRdb lists only in-frame clones, some missing. The sample holds some 2.4 million clones, roughly 93% seen once. This chain connects TRBV5-1 to TRBJ1-1; 7 nucleotides match TRBD1. The receptor comes from a man aged 18 to 30 in good health. Some clones in this sample may be carry-over from other donors' samples. Sequences were obtained from naive CD4+ T cells from PBMCs. Subset here: CD45RA+ positively selected. This chain's CDR3 is CASSTATGWAEAFF. The CDR3, as DNA: TGCGCCAGCAGCACTGCGACAGGGTGGGCTGAAGCTTTCTTT.